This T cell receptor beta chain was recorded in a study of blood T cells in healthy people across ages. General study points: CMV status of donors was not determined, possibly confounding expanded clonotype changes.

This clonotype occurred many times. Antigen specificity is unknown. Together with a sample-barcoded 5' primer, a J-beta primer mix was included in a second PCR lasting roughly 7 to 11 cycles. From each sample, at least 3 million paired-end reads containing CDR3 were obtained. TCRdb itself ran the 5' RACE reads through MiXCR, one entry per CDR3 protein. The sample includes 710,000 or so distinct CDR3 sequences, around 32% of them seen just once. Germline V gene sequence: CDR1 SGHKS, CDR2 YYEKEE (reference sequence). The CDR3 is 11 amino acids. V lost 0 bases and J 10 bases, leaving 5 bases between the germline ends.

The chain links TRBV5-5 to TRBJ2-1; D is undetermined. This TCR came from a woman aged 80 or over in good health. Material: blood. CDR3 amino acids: CASSLAWEQFF. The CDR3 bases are TGTGCCAGCAGCTTGGCCTGGGAGCAGTTCTTC.